This T cell receptor (beta chain) was observed in a study of cytomegalovirus exposure and HLA in healthy donors. Points on this clone: The antigen is not known.

The CDR3 length is 18 residues. Germline CDR1 reads SGHDN; CDR2 reads FVKESK. The V gene end was trimmed by 3 bases and the J gene end by 7 bases; junction bases not matched to a gene: 16. Notes on the study in general: Later genetic work tied a missense DCLRE1C variant to beta-chain V and J trimming. Some segments of the V type, notably TRBV6-2 and TRBV6-3, were excluded as indistinguishable. In vitro assays verified that a few CMV-associated chains recognized CMV antigens specifically.

A multiplex PCR was run with 60 Vbeta primers and 13 Jbeta primers. Clones were read by immunoSEQ multiplex PCR, and TCRdb kept only the in-frame ones, dropping some. This sample carries some 130,000 clones, roughly 78% of them seen once, and the ten largest clones take 2% to 3%. Sequenced input: PBMCs. The sequence derives from a man aged 30 to 39 in good health and CMV-seronegative. The chain uses TRBV14 and TRBJ1-4; 8 bases line up with TRBD1. CDR3: CASSHLLSRGPFGEKLFF. DNA for the CDR3: TGTGCCAGCAGCCACCTCTTAAGCAGGGGGCCGTTCGGTGAAAAACTGTTTTTT.